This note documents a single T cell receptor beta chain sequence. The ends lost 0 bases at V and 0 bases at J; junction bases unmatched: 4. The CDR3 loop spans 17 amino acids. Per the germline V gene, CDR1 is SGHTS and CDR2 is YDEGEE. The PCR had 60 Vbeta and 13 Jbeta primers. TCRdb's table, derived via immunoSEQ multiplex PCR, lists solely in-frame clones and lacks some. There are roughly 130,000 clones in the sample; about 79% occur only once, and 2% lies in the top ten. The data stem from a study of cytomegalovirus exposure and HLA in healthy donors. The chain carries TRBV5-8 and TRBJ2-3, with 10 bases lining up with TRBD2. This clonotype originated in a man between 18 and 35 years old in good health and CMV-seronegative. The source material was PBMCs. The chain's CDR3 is CASSLAGTSASTDTQYF. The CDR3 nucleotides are TGTGCCAGCAGCTTGGCGGGGACTAGCGCGAGCACAGATACGCAGTATTTT.